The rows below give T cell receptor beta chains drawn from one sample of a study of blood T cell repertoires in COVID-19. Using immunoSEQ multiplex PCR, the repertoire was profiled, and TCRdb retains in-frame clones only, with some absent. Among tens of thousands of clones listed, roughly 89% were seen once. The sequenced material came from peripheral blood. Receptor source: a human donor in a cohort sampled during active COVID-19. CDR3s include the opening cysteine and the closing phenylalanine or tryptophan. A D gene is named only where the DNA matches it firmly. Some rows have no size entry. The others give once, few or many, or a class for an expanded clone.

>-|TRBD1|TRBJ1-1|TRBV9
CASRPRTGQGDEAFF
TGTGCCAGCAGACCTAGGACAGGGCAGGGAGATGAAGCTTTCTTT
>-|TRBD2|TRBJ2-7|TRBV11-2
CASSEGWRGGRDEQYF
TGTGCCAGCAGTGAGGGATGGCGGGGGGGGAGAGACGAGCAGTACTTC
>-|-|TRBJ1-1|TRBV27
CASGLQASNTEAFF
TGTGCCAGCGGTCTACAGGCCTCGAACACTGAAGCTTTCTTT
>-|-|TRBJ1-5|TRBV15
CATSRDSSNQPQHF
TGTGCCACCAGCAGAGATAGTAGCAATCAGCCCCAGCATTTT
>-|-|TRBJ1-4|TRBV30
CAWSGTAENEKLFF
TGTGCCTGGAGTGGGACAGCGGAAAATGAAAAACTGTTTTTT
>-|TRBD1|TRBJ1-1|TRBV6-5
CASSFSSDRGSTEAFF
TGTGCCAGCAGTTTCTCATCGGACAGGGGGAGCACTGAAGCTTTCTTT
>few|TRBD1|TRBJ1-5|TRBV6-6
CASSEPGGRQPQHF
TGTGCCAGCAGCGAGCCAGGGGGCCGTCAGCCCCAGCATTTT
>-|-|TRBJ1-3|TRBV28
CASSRGQSGNTIYF
TGTGCCAGCAGCCGCGGACAGAGCGGAAACACCATATATTTT
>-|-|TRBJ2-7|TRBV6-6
CASSYTDREYEQYF
TGTGCCAGCAGTTACACTGACAGAGAATACGAGCAGTACTTC
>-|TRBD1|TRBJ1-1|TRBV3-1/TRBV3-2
CASSQGTGRNEAFF
TGTGCCAGCAGCCAGGGGACAGGGCGGAATGAAGCTTTCTTT
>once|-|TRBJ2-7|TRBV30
CAWSQGSYEQYF
TGTGCCTGGTCACAGGGATCCTACGAGCAATACTTC
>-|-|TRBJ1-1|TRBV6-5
CATYSTEAFF
TGTGCCACCTACAGCACTGAAGCTTTCTTT
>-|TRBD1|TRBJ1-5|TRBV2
CASGGTGVQPQHF
TGTGCCAGCGGCGGGACAGGGGTTCAGCCCCAGCATTTT
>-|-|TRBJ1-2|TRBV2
CASRPPSLRVGFYGYTF
TGTGCCAGCAGGCCGCCAAGCCTCAGGGTAGGGTTCTATGGCTACACCTTC
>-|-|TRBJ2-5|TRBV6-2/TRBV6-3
CASSYVRETQYF
TGTGCCAGCAGTTACGTCAGAGAGACCCAGTACTTC
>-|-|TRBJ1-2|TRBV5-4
CASSLGGATGYGYTF
TGTGCCAGCAGCTTGGGTGGGGCGACGGGCTATGGCTACACCTTC
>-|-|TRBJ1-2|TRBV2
CAHVHGTKADYGYTF
TGTGCCCACGTCCACGGGACAAAAGCTGATTATGGCTACACCTTC
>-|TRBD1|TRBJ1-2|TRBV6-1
CASSEGVGTGGYGYTF
TGTGCCAGCAGTGAAGGAGTCGGAACAGGGGGCTATGGCTACACCTTC
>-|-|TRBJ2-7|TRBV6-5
CASNREEQYF
TGTGCCAGCAACCGCGAGGAGCAGTACTTC
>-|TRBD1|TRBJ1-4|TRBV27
CASSPGQGAGKLFF
TGTGCCAGCAGTCCGGGACAGGGGGCGGGAAAACTGTTTTTT
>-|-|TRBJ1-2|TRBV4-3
CASSQEATSGRGYTF
TGCGCCAGCAGCCAAGAGGCGACTTCGGGGAGAGGCTACACCTTC
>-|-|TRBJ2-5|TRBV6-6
CASSRLARETQYF
TGTGCCAGCAGCCGGCTAGCTCGAGAGACCCAGTACTTC
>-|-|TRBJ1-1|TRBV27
CASYKFRGQNTEAFF
TGTGCCAGCTATAAATTCCGGGGTCAGAACACTGAAGCTTTCTTT
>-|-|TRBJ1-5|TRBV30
CAWSPQGINQPQHF
TGTGCCTGGAGTCCCCAGGGTATTAATCAGCCCCAGCATTTT
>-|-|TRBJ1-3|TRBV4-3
CASSRMKGLSETGNTIYF
TGCGCCAGCAGCCGGATGAAGGGGCTAAGTGAGACTGGAAACACCATATATTTT
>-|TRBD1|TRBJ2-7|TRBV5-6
CASSSGTGFYEQYF
TGTGCCAGCAGCTCCGGGACAGGTTTCTACGAGCAGTACTTC
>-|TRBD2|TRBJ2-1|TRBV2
CASSQLTSGAYNEQFF
TGTGCCAGCAGTCAACTGACTAGCGGGGCATACAATGAGCAGTTCTTC
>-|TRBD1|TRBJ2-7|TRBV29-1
CSVEGQGGNFDYEQYF
TGCAGCGTTGAGGGACAGGGGGGTAACTTTGATTACGAGCAGTACTTC
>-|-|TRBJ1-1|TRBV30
CAWTGYTEAFF
TGTGCCTGGACAGGGTACACTGAAGCTTTCTTT
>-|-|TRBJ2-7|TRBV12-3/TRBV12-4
CASSAQLFEQYF
TGTGCCAGCAGTGCCCAACTATTCGAGCAGTACTTC
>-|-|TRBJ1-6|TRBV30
CAWGPQGRGNSPLHF
TGTGCCTGGGGCCCTCAGGGAAGGGGTAATTCACCCCTCCACTTT
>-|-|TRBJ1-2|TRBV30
CAWSADRLPNYGYTF
TGTGCCTGGAGTGCCGACAGGCTACCTAACTATGGCTACACCTTC
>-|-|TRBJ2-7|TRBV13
CASSLGRGTYEQYF
TGTGCCAGCAGTTTGGGCAGGGGAACCTACGAGCAGTACTTC
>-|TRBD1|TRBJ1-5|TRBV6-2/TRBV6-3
CASSYSGQGTSNYQPQHF
TGTGCCAGCAGTTATTCGGGACAGGGGACAAGTAATTATCAGCCCCAGCATTTT
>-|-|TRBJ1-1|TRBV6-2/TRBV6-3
CASSYSGSSGAFF
TGTGCCAGCAGTTACTCGGGGAGCTCGGGGGCTTTCTTT
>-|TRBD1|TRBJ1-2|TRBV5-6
CASSWVGQGEFSYGYTF
TGTGCCAGCAGCTGGGTTGGACAGGGGGAATTTAGCTATGGCTACACCTTC
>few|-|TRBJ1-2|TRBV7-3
CASSSPGLRNGYTF
TGTGCCAGCAGCTCCCCGGGACTGAGGAATGGCTACACCTTC
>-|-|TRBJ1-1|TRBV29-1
CSVVRGGTEAFF
TGCAGCGTTGTAAGGGGGGGCACTGAAGCTTTCTTT
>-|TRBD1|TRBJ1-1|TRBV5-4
CASRTGQGGPNTEAFF
TGTGCCAGCAGAACGGGACAGGGGGGGCCGAACACTGAAGCTTTCTTT
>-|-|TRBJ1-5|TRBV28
CASSPYLRASRLDQPQHF
TGTGCCAGCAGTCCATATCTCAGGGCCTCTCGGCTGGATCAGCCCCAGCATTTT
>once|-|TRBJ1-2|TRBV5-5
CASSLERDYGYTF
TGTGCCAGCAGCTTGGAGAGGGACTATGGCTACACCTTC
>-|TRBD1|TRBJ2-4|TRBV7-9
CASSLAGQGVAKNIQYF
TGTGCCAGCAGCTTAGCGGGGCAGGGGGTAGCCAAAAACATTCAGTACTTC
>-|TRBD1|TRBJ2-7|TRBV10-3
CAILDRGSYEQYF
TGTGCCATCCTCGACAGGGGGTCCTACGAGCAGTACTTC
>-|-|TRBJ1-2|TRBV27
CASSLLGAAYGYTF
TGTGCCAGCAGTTTATTGGGGGCGGCCTATGGCTACACCTTC
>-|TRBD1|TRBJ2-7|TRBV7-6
CASSLGTGGFYEQYF
TGTGCCAGCAGCTTAGGAACAGGGGGCTTCTACGAGCAGTACTTC
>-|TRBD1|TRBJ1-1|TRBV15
CATTLDRGRSEAFF
TGTGCCACCACCCTGGACAGGGGTCGTTCTGAAGCTTTCTTT
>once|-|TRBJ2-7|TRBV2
CASKDRSYEQYF
TGTGCCAGCAAGGACAGATCCTACGAGCAGTACTTC
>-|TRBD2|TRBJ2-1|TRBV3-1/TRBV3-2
CASSRRPGLVGKSSYNEQFF
TGTGCCAGCAGCCGCCGTCCGGGACTAGTGGGAAAGAGCTCCTACAATGAGCAGTTCTTC
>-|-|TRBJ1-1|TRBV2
CASSTGQGDRIF
TGTGCCAGCAGTACGGGACAAGGCGATCGAATCTTT
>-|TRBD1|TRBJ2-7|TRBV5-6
CASSLGQGAITYEQYF
TGTGCCAGCAGCTTGGGACAGGGGGCAATTACCTACGAGCAGTACTTC
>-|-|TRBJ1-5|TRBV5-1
CASSPWTGNQPQHF
TGCGCCAGCAGCCCTTGGACAGGCAATCAGCCCCAGCATTTT
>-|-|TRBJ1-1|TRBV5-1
CASSLVNRAEAFF
TGCGCCAGCAGCTTGGTCAACAGGGCTGAAGCTTTCTTT